Below, 7 T cell receptor beta chains from the same sample are listed, as sequenced in a study of T cell repertoires in cytomegalovirus infection. TCRdb analysed the reads with MiXCR anew, one entry per CDR3 protein. The data hold some 320,000 distinct CDR3 sequences, with 9.5% observed a single time. The sequenced sample was PBMCs. Receptor source: a human donor in good health (CMV status not recorded). Some clones in this sample may be carry-over from other donors' samples.

This clonotype was seen ten or more times. This chain joins TRBV7-9 and TRBJ2-5; unclear D gene. Germline V gene sequence: CDR1 SEHNR, CDR2 FQNEAQ (reference sequence). CDR3 length equals 14 residues. V lost 5 bases and J lost 2, with 12 bases in between. CDR3: CASSPNSLQETQYF. CDR3 bases: TGTGCCAGCAGCCCTAATTCCCTTCAAGAGACCCAGTACTTC. The variable domain in full, completed from reference TRBV7-9 and TRBJ2-5, reads DTGVSQNPRHKITKRGQNVTFRCDPISEHNRLYWYRQTLGQGPEFLTYFQNEAQLEKSRLLSDRFSAERPKGSFSTLEIQRTEQGDSAMYLCASSPNSLQETQYFGPGTRLLVL.

This clonotype was recorded many times. The chain recombines TRBV7-2 with TRBJ2-1, with D maybe TRBD2 (6 bases). V was clipped by 3 bases and J by 2 bases, with 11 bases between them. Germline-derived CDR1 and CDR2 are SGHTA and FQGNSA. The CDR3 covers 15 residues. CDR3 loop: CASSFGGSTYNEQFF. For the CDR3, the DNA is TGTGCCAGCAGCTTTGGGGGGTCAACCTACAATGAGCAGTTCTTC.

This clonotype was seen ten or more times. The chain is built from TRBV19 and TRBJ2-3, with D perhaps TRBD2 (6 bases). Germline V gene sequence: CDR1 LNHDA, CDR2 SQIVND (reference sequence). Between the trimmed V and J ends, which lost 7 bases and 2 bases, there was a span of 19 bases. This CDR3 is built from 16 residues. CDR3 region: CASTPGAGRNTDTQYF. In DNA, the CDR3 is TGTGCCAGTACCCCAGGCGCAGGGAGGAACACAGATACGCAGTATTTT.

This clonotype was detected ten times or more. The chain has TRBV7-2 and TRBJ2-6; D gene ambiguous. The V gene lost 1 base and the J gene lost 2 bases, with 18 bases spanning the gap. Germline V gene data show CDR1 as SGHTA and CDR2 as FQGNSA. The CDR3 totals 19 residues. CDR3: CASSLVGPRKGPGANVLTF. The CDR3, as DNA: TGTGCCAGCAGCTTAGTCGGCCCCCGTAAAGGGCCTGGGGCCAACGTCCTGACTTTC.

The rearrangement uses TRBV11-3 and TRBJ2-7; D possibly corresponds to TRBD2 (5 bases). CDR1 and CDR2 from the germline V gene are SGHNT and YENEEA. CDR3 length: 14 amino acids. Trimming left V 5 bases short and J 2 bases short, with 13 bases between. Here the CDR3 DNA reads TGTGCCAGCAGCCTAGGAACGGGAACCTACGAGCAGTACTTC. This gives the protein CASSLGTGTYEQYF.

The V and J genes are TRBV27 and TRBJ2-3, with D perhaps given as TRBD1 or TRBD2 (5 bases each). This CDR3 spans 15 amino acids. The V gene lost 5 bases and the J gene lost 3 bases, with 15 bases spanning the gap. Germline V lookup: CDR1 MNHEY, CDR2 SMNVEV (reference sequence). The CDR3: CASSRELWGTDTQYF. The CDR3 nucleotides read TGTGCCAGCAGTCGAGAGCTTTGGGGGACAGATACGCAGTATTTT.

The table lists this clonotype with many counts. The chain recombines TRBV7-2 with TRBJ2-7; 10 bases line up with TRBD2. Looked up from germline, CDR1 is SGHTA and CDR2 is FQGNSA. The junction had 9 bases not matched to a gene; V was cut back by 0 bases and J by 4 bases. This CDR3 region has 17 residues. DNA for the CDR3: TGTGCCAGCAGCTTAGCACGGGAACTAGCGGGACCTTACGAGCAGTACTTC. Protein product: CASSLARELAGPYEQYF.